The following is a T cell receptor beta chain sequence with its context. This clone turned up a few times. Its specific antigen is unknown. It has no much larger one-base neighbor in the sample; base qualities were not kept. TCRbeta CDR3 regions were amplified from genomic DNA by means of the immunoSEQ Assay, a bias-controlled multiplex PCR. The published analysis was carried out like this. Within the assay, amplification of reference gene primers was used to estimate how many nucleated cells each sample contained. To quantify the absolute abundance of each unique TCRbeta CDR3 rearrangement, sequence reads were collapsed and filtered. For each sample, productive Simpson clonality was calculated as the square root of Simpson's diversity index across productive rearrangements. TCRdb limited this immuneACCESS table to in-frame rearrangements with V and J called. A share of clones is missing; checked studies link under half to unresolved V genes, and the rest is unexplained. The D gene and trimming were derived from the DNA, and the V and J assignments and clone size from that table. The sample table shows around 200,000 clones, and about 86% are seen once. Approximately 11% of the sample belongs to the ten largest clones.

This sample was included in a study of blood T cell repertoires in COVID-19 (dated by TCRdb to 2019 to 2021). About the study as a whole: Samples covering the acute and convalescent phases of COVID-19 were provided by collaborators in the United States, Italy and Spain. The prospective study material was composed of cDNA or gDNA derived from T cells, B-cell-depleted T cells, or PBMCs. Subjects who had been exposed to COVID-19, were actively infected with it, or had recovered from it provided the deeply sampled blood TCRbeta repertoires that made up the dataset. The repertoires were made available in a free public database intended to serve as a resource for research on the immune response to SARS-CoV-2. Samples were obtained from the ongoing ImmuneRACE study (first 160 participants) and from about 1,300 subjects provided by 6 global collaborators. The sample metadata nearly always contained a de-identified subject ID, COVID-19 status, age in years and sex. Where available, HLA class I and class II types were obtained from metadata supplied by the sample provider rather than from assay-based typing. Summary of the overall study and its limitations: The amount of clinical and demographic metadata varied by source and participant and was provided uncurated.

Spanning cysteine to phenylalanine, the CDR3 consists of 12 amino acids. Only CDR3 DNA is held: 36 bases, read in frame from base 1. Trimmed from V: 6 bases; trimmed from J: 4 bases; junction bases lacking a gene match: 2. One collaborating source in Seattle enrolled patients while the patients were actively infected and followed the patients over time throughout the course of disease. The collaborating institutions used their own protocols to collect whole blood in K2EDTA tubes. For TCRbeta analysis, collaborator samples were shipped as frozen whole blood, as isolated PBMCs, or as DNA extracted from either sample type.

Sequencing was carried out using peripheral blood. The sequence links TRBV12-3 or TRBV12-4 to TRBJ1-2; 7 central bases correspond to TRBD1. The receptor's source is a woman aged 55-69 years with COVID-19, enrolled during active disease. The CDR3 protein: CASRQGIYGYTF. The nucleotides read TGTGCCAGCAGACAGGGGATCTATGGCTACACCTTC.